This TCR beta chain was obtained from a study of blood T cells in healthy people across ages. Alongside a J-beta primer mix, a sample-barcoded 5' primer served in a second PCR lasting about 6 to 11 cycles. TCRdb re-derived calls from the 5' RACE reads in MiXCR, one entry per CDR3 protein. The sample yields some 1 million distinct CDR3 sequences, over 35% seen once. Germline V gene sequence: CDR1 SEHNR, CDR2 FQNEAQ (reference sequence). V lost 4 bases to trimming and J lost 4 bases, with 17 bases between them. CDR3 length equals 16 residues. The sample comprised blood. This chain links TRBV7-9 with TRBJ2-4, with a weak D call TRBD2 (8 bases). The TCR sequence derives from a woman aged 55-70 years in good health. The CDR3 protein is CASSSRGGQLKNIQYF. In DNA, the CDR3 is TGTGCCAGCAGCTCCCGGGGGGGACAGTTAAAAAACATTCAGTACTTC.